This TCR beta chain was identified in a study of OX40 agonist ivuxolimab in advanced cancers. Study summary: Head and neck, renal cell, melanoma or hepatocellular carcinoma were the cancers that dose-escalation patients had.

Drawing of blood for sampling happened at baseline, at cycle 4 day 1, and at cycle 7 day 1. In germline, CDR1 is SNHLY, CDR2 FYNNEI. The V gene lost 3 bases and the J gene lost 6 bases, with 12 bases spanning the gap. This CDR3 spans 14 amino acids. TCRdb's table, derived via immunoSEQ multiplex PCR, lists solely in-frame clones and lacks some. The sample has 70,000 or so clones; roughly 90% are singletons. The V gene is TRBV2, the J gene TRBJ2-1; a possible D gene is TRBD2 (6 bases). This clonotype was obtained from an adult with an advanced solid tumor such as melanoma, head and neck, liver or kidney cancer. Source: CD4+ or CD8+ T cells sorted from blood, taken in a trial of the OX40 agonist ivuxolimab. CDR3 residues: CASSDTSRPNEQFF. For the CDR3, the DNA is TGTGCCAGCAGTGATACTAGCCGCCCCAATGAGCAGTTCTTC.